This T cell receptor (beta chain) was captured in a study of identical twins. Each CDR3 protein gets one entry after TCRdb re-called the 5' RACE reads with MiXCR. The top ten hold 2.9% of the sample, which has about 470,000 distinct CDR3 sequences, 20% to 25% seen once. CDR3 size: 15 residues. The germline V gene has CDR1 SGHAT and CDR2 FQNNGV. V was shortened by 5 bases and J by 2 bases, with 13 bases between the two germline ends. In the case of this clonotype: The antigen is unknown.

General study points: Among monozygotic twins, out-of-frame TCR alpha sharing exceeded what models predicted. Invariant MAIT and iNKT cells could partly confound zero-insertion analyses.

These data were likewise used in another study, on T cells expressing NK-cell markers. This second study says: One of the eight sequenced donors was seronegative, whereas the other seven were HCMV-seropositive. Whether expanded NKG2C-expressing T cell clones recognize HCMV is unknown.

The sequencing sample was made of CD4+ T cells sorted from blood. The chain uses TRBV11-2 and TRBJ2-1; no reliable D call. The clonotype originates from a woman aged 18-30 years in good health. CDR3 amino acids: CASSQRSVTYNEQFF. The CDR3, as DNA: TGTGCCAGCAGCCAACGTTCAGTCACCTACAATGAGCAGTTCTTC. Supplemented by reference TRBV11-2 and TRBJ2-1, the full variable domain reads EAGVAQSPRYKIIEKRQSVAFWCNPISGHATLYWYQQILGQGPKLLIQFQNNGVVDDSQLPKDRFSAERLKGVDSTLKIQPAKLEDSAVYLCASSQRSVTYNEQFFGPGTRLTVL.